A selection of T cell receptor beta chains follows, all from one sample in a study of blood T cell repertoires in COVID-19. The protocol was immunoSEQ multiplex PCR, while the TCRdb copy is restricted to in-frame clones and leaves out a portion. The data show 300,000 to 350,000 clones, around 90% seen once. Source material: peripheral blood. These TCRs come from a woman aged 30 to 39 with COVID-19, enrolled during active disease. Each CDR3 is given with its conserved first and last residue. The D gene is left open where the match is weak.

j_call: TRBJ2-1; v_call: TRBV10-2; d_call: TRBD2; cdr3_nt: TGCGCCAGCAGTGAGTGGACTAGCGGAGTTTCCAATGAGCAGTTCTTC; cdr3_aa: CASSEWTSGVSNEQFF
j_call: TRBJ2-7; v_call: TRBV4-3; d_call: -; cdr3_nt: TGCGCCAGCAGCCAAGCTCAGGGTTACGAGCAGTACTTC; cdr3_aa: CASSQAQGYEQYF
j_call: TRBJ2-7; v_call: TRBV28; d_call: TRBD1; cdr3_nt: TGTGCCAGCAGTAGACAGGGAGCCACCTACGAGCAGTACTTC; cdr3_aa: CASSRQGATYEQYF
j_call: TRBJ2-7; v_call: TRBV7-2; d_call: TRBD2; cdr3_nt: TGTGCCAGCACCAGGACTAGCGGGAGGACAAAATCGGGGGAGCAGTACTTC; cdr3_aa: CASTRTSGRTKSGEQYF
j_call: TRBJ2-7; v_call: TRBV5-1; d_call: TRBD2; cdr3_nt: TGCGCCAGCAGCTTGGTTGCGGGAGGGCGAGAGCAGTACTTC; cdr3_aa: CASSLVAGGREQYF
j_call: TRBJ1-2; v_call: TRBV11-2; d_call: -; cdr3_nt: TGTGCCAGCAGCTTAGCACCAGGGGCCCTCTATGGCTACACCTTC; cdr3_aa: CASSLAPGALYGYTF
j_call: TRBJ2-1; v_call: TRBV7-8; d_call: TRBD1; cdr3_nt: TGTGCCAGCAGTCTAGGGACCCGGACAGGGCACAATGAGCAGTTCTTC; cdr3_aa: CASSLGTRTGHNEQFF
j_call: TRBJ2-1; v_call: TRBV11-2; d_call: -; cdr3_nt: TGTGCCAGCAGCTTAGATCGGGGCTCCTACAATGAGCAGTTCTTC; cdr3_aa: CASSLDRGSYNEQFF
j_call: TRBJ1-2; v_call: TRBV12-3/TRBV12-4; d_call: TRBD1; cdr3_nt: TGTGCCAGCAGTTTGGGACAGGGCTATGGCTACACCTTC; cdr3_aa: CASSLGQGYGYTF
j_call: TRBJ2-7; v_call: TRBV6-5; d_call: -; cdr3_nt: TGTGCCAGCAGTTACCCCCCCCCTAACTACGAGCAGTACTTC; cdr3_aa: CASSYPPPNYEQYF
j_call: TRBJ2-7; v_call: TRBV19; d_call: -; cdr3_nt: TGTGCCAGTAGTATCACAGGGCTCTACGAGCAGTACTTC; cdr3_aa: CASSITGLYEQYF